One sample yielded the 8 T cell receptor beta chains listed below, sequenced in a study of OX40 agonist ivuxolimab in advanced cancers. TCRdb's copy holds only in-frame clones and misses some; the assay was immunoSEQ multiplex PCR. The sample has some 70,000 clones; around four fifths are singletons. The sample here was CD4+ or CD8+ T cells sorted from blood, taken in a trial of the OX40 agonist ivuxolimab. The receptor set was obtained from an adult with an advanced solid tumor such as melanoma, head and neck, liver or kidney cancer.

This clone was seen a handful of times. The CDR3 loop reads CASSFSSGVNTEAFF. The CDR3 bases are TGTGCCAGCAGCTTCTCCTCAGGGGTGAACACTGAAGCTTTCTTT. V is TRBV11-3 and J is TRBJ1-1, with a possible D match to TRBD1 (6 bases). The CDR3 extends over 15 amino acids. Germline lookup yields CDR1 SGHNT and CDR2 YENEEA. With 3 bases removed from V and 0 bases from J, the gap between germline ends came to 11 bases.

The rearrangement links TRBV5-1 to TRBJ2-1, with 11 bases lining up with TRBD2. The CDR3 runs 17 residues. Germline values: CDR1 SGHRS, CDR2 YFSETQ. J gave up 8 bases and V 5 bases, and 15 bases lay outside the gene matches. The CDR3 bases are TGCGCCAGCAGACCCGGGACTAGCGGTACCTTTTCGGATGAGCAGTTCTTC. This encodes CASRPGTSGTFSDEQFF.

The J gene is TRBJ1-2, the V gene TRBV15; the D is unclear. V lost 3 bases and J lost 0, with 14 bases in between. Germline V gives CDR1 LNHNV, CDR2 YYDKDF (reference sequence). The CDR3 consists of 16 residues. The CDR3 spells CATSRGVMGTNYGYTF. DNA for the CDR3: TGTGCCACCAGCAGGGGAGTGATGGGGACTAACTATGGCTACACCTTC.

This clone was detected a few times. V and J are TRBV7-9 and TRBJ2-2, with D perhaps TRBD1 (6 bases). V lost 1 base and J 1 base, leaving 10 bases between the germline ends. Germline lookup yields CDR1 SEHNR and CDR2 FQNEAQ (reference sequence). The CDR3 is made up of 16 amino acids. The CDR3 coding sequence is TGTGCCAGCAGCTTAGGGCAGGGGCGGAACACCGGGGAGCTGTTTTTT. Protein sequence: CASSLGQGRNTGELFF.

V usage is TRBV10-2 and J usage is TRBJ1-2; D is unresolved. The germline V and J ends were trimmed by 0 bases and 6 bases, with 2 bases remaining between them. Germline values: CDR1 WSHSY, CDR2 SAAADI. This CDR3 contains 11 residues. CDR3 region: CASSESNGYTF. The CDR3 DNA is TGCGCCAGCAGTGAGTCAAATGGCTACACCTTC.

J is TRBJ1-5 and V is TRBV28; D possibly corresponds to TRBD1 (6 bases). CDR3 length: 14 amino acids. CDR1 is MDHEN, CDR2 SYDVKM, per germline. Trimming shortened V by 8 bases and J by 2 bases, and 13 bases separated the two germline ends. The CDR3 sequence: CASDAGTRNQPQHF. The CDR3, as DNA: TGTGCCAGCGACGCGGGGACACGCAATCAGCCCCAGCATTTT.

J is TRBJ2-5 and V is TRBV29-1; D ambiguous. Looked up from germline, CDR1 is SQVTM and CDR2 is ANQGSEA. CDR3 length: 11 amino acids. The ends were cut back, 8 bases at V and 5 bases at J, with 12 bases in the middle. The CDR3 nucleotides read TGCAGCCACCACCGTTTGGAGACCCAGTACTTC. This encodes CSHHRLETQYF.

The chain links TRBV28 to TRBJ1-5, with D hard to call. This CDR3 is built from 13 residues. Trimming shortened V by 5 bases and J by 7 bases, and 12 bases separated the two germline ends. Germline V gene data show CDR1 as MDHEN and CDR2 as SYDVKM. The CDR3 spells CASSQLDGQPQHF. Here the CDR3 DNA reads TGTGCCAGCAGTCAGCTCGATGGGCAGCCCCAGCATTTT.